These 16 T cell receptor beta chains came from one sample sequenced in a study of human T cells and chemical hapten exposure. Described time point: patch test 3, about 24 weeks after DPC sensitization. Treatment noted: therapeutic diphenylcyclopropenone sensitization with weekly scalp DPC. TCRdb called the RACE reads again in MiXCR, with one record for every CDR3 protein. The sample yields 150,000 to 200,000 distinct CDR3 sequences, about 27% seen once. The sequenced sample was whole blood, obtained in connection with sensitization to the hapten diphenylcyclopropenone (DPC). The source of these receptors is a woman younger than 30 with alopecia areata. Some clones in this sample may be carry-over from other donors' samples.

This sequence joins TRBV19 and TRBJ2-3, with 9 bases aligning to TRBD2. CDR1 and CDR2 from the germline V gene are LNHDA and SQIVND (reference sequence). Trimming cost V 6 bases and J 1 base; bases outside gene matches: 5. The CDR3 consists of 15 residues. CDR3 DNA sequence: TGTGCCAGTAGACACACTAGCGGGCGCACAGATACGCAGTATTTT. Translating gives CASRHTSGRTDTQYF.

The chain employs TRBV20-1 and TRBJ2-7, with 7 positions matching TRBD2. This CDR3 is 11 amino acids long. Germline values: CDR1 DFQATT, CDR2 SNEGSKA (reference sequence). CDR3 sequence (DNA): TGCAGCGGGAGGCGGGGGTACGAGCAGTACTTC. It is translated as CSGRRGYEQYF.

At least ten counts were recorded for this clonotype. The chain joins TRBV5-1 to TRBJ2-3; 8 bases agree with TRBD2. The V gene end was trimmed by 2 bases and the J gene end by 0 bases; junction bases not matched to a gene: 5. The CDR3 is 16 amino acids. The germline V gene encodes CDR1 SGHRS and CDR2 YFSETQ. CDR3 in DNA: TGCGCCAGCAGCTTAAGCGGGAGAGGGAGCACAGATACGCAGTATTTT. Translating gives CASSLSGRGSTDTQYF.

This chain joins TRBV6-2 or TRBV6-3 and TRBJ2-1; D unclear. The length of the CDR3 is 13 residues. From germline, CDR1 is MNHEY and CDR2 SVGEGT. V was pared by 7 bases and J by 7 bases, with 14 bases between. This chain's CDR3 is CASTLDSLNEQFF. CDR3 DNA: TGTGCCAGCACCCTTGACTCCTTGAATGAGCAGTTCTTC.

V and J are TRBV7-2 and TRBJ2-2; D uncertain. Germline lookup yields CDR1 SGHTA and CDR2 FQGNSA. V was shortened by 3 bases and J by 2 bases, with 10 bases between the two germline ends. The CDR3 loop spans 15 amino acids. CDR3 in DNA: TGTGCCAGCAGCTTTTATGGAGTAAACACCGGGGAGCTGTTTTTT. It translates to CASSFYGVNTGELFF.

The chain employs TRBV2 and TRBJ2-5; TRBD2 aligns across 10 bases. The CDR3 is made up of 13 amino acids. Germline loops: CDR1 SNHLY, CDR2 FYNNEI. For the CDR3, the DNA is TGTGTCACCTCCGCGGGACTAGCGGAGACCCAGTACTTC. Its protein product is CVTSAGLAETQYF.

The chain recombines TRBV20-1 with TRBJ1-1, with D unclear. Looked up from germline, CDR1 is DFQATT and CDR2 is SNEGSKA (reference sequence). V was shortened by 0 bases and J by 5 bases, with 7 bases between the two germline ends. The CDR3 is 12 amino acids. The CDR3 nucleotides are TGCAGTGCTAGAGACTTGGGGACTGAAGCTTTCTTT. This gives the protein CSARDLGTEAFF.

CDR3 nucleotide sequence: TGCGCCAGCAGCCAAGCCATAGCAGGGAATACGCAGTATTTT. Translation: CASSQAIAGNTQYF. The genes are TRBV4-3 and TRBJ2-3; D is possibly TRBD1 (5 bases). The V gene's germline CDR1 is LGHNA and CDR2 YSLEER. With 1 base removed from V and 7 bases from J, the gap between germline ends came to 12 bases. CDR3 length: 14 amino acids.

V gene TRBV6-2 or TRBV6-3 combines with J gene TRBJ2-7, with D possibly being TRBD1 (6 bases). From germline, CDR1 is MNHEY and CDR2 SVGEGT. The CDR3 is made up of 15 amino acids. V lost 0 bases, J lost 3 bases, and 12 bases lay in between. Here the CDR3 DNA reads TGTGCCAGCAGTTACTCGGTTGACAGGATCTACGAGCAGTACTTC. It encodes CASSYSVDRIYEQYF.

CDR3 sequence reads: CASSQLGFSAFF. The CDR3 DNA reads TGTGCCAGCAGCCAGTTGGGATTCTCCGCGTTCTTC. The genes are TRBV7-2 and TRBJ2-1, with D unresolved. The CDR3 extends over 12 amino acids. Between the trimmed V and J ends, which lost 5 bases and 15 bases, there was a span of 17 bases. Germline V gives CDR1 SGHTA, CDR2 FQGNSA.

The chain recombines TRBV7-9 with TRBJ2-7; D tentatively reads TRBD1 or TRBD2 (5 bases each). Trimming removed 5 bases at V and 6 bases at J, with 8 bases between. The CDR3 is made up of 11 amino acids. Germline CDR1 is SEHNR and CDR2 is FQNEAQ (reference sequence). The CDR3 sequence: CASSRGVEQYF. CDR3 sequence (DNA): TGTGCCAGCAGCAGAGGGGTCGAGCAGTACTTC.

This rearrangement joins TRBV20-1 to TRBJ1-1; 7 bases match TRBD1. This CDR3 contains 14 residues. V was pared by 3 bases and J by 0 bases, with 4 bases of the junction left unmatched. CDR1 and CDR2 from the germline V gene are DFQATT and SNEGSKA (reference sequence). The CDR3 DNA sequence: TGCAGTGCTAGCGGCAGGGGGATGAACACTGAAGCTTTCTTT. Protein: CSASGRGMNTEAFF.

The rearrangement uses TRBV2 and TRBJ1-1, with D maybe TRBD1 (6 bases). V gave up 3 bases and J gave up 1 base, with 9 bases separating them. CDR1 is SNHLY, CDR2 FYNNEI, per germline. This CDR3 region has 14 residues. The CDR3 coding sequence is TGTGCCAGCAGTGAGACAGGATCGAACACTGAAGCTTTCTTT. This translates into CASSETGSNTEAFF. The variable domain in full, completed from reference TRBV2 and TRBJ1-1, reads EPEVTQTPSHQVTQMGQEVILRCVPISNHLYFYWYRQILGQKVEFLVSFYNNEISEKSEIFDDQFSVERPDGSNFTLKIRSTKLEDSAMYFCASSETGSNTEAFFGQGTRLTVV.

The sample holds a few counts of this clonotype. The chain has TRBV20-1 and TRBJ1-6; 7 nucleotides align to TRBD1. Germline CDR1 DFQATT, CDR2 SNEGSKA (reference sequence). This CDR3 contains 17 residues. V shed 0 bases and J 0 bases; nucleotides not matched to a gene: 5. CDR3 loop: CSARDRDSSSYNSPLHF. The CDR3 nucleotides read TGCAGTGCTAGAGATAGGGACAGTAGCTCCTATAATTCACCCCTCCACTTT.

A note on this clonotype: A much larger clone lies a single base off, so this may be a read error. V gene TRBV19 combines with J gene TRBJ2-7; possibly TRBD2 for D (5 bases). Deletions cut 2 bases from V and 2 bases from J, with 13 bases between. CDR3 length: 15 amino acids. Germline V gives CDR1 LNHDA, CDR2 SQIVND (reference sequence). DNA for the CDR3: TGTGCCAGTAGTATAAACCGGAGGTCGCCCTACGAGCAGTACTTC. It is translated as CASSINRRSPYEQYF.

This clonotype was counted between two and nine times. This chain connects TRBV4-1 to TRBJ1-1, with 7 bases matching TRBD1. The CDR3 is made up of 16 amino acids. Germline values: CDR1 MGHRA, CDR2 YSYEKL. Germline trimming cut 0 bases from V and 0 bases from J; bases unmatched to any gene: 4. Here the CDR3 reads CASSQEGTELNTEAFF. The CDR3 DNA reads as TGCGCCAGCAGCCAAGAAGGGACAGAATTGAACACTGAAGCTTTCTTT.